The 32 T cell receptor beta chains below were found in one sample sequenced in a study of shared clonotypes between healthy human individuals. TCRdb's copy holds only in-frame clones and misses some; the assay was immunoSEQ multiplex PCR. The sample carries 850,000 to 1,200,000 clones, about 77% recorded once. The source material was memory CD4+ T cells sorted from blood. The subset here: CD45RA-negative fraction. The receptors come from a man aged 18-30 years in good health.

The genes are TRBV2 and TRBJ1-1; the D gene is possibly TRBD1 (5 bases). V was cut by 6 bases and J by 7 bases, with 12 bases left in between. This CDR3 is built from 12 residues. Germline values: CDR1 SNHLY, CDR2 FYNNEI. The CDR3: CASSGLGGEAFF. In DNA, the CDR3 is TGTGCCAGCAGCGGACTCGGGGGTGAAGCTTTCTTT.

This clone was counted many times. V is TRBV28 and J is TRBJ1-3, with 10 bases aligning to TRBD1. V shed 2 bases and J 3 bases; nucleotides not matched to a gene: 7. This CDR3 has 17 amino acids. Germline assignment: CDR1 MDHEN and CDR2 SYDVKM. The CDR3 region is CASSLTTGGKFGNTIYF. The CDR3 region has the DNA TGTGCCAGCAGTTTAACGACAGGGGGCAAATTTGGAAACACCATATATTTT.

The sample holds a few counts of this clone. J is TRBJ1-5 and V is TRBV28; weak D call: TRBD1 (6 bases). V was clipped by 6 bases and J by 0 bases, with 12 bases between them. Per germline, CDR1 MDHEN and CDR2 SYDVKM. The CDR3 runs to 15 residues. The CDR3 DNA sequence: TGTGCCAGCAGAGGGAGGGGGATTAGCAATCAGCCCCAGCATTTT. It translates to CASRGRGISNQPQHF. Drawing the rest from reference TRBV28 and TRBJ1-5, the complete variable domain is DVKVTQSSRYLVKRTGEKVFLECVQDMDHENMFWYRQDPGLGLRLIYFSYDVKMKEKGDIPEGYSVSREKKERFSLILESASTNQTSMYLCASRGRGISNQPQHFGDGTRLSIL.

The chain combines TRBV2 with TRBJ2-5, with TRBD1 identical over 9 bases. Germline CDR1 is SNHLY and CDR2 is FYNNEI. The CDR3 spans 13 residues. V was pared by 5 bases and J by 3 bases, with 1 base of the junction left unmatched. The DNA for the CDR3 is TGTGCCAGCAGTCGACAGGGGGAAGAGACCCAGTACTTC. This translates into CASSRQGEETQYF. The full variable domain, completed using reference TRBV2 and TRBJ2-5, is EPEVTQTPSHQVTQMGQEVILRCVPISNHLYFYWYRQILGQKVEFLVSFYNNEISEKSEIFDDQFSVERPDGSNFTLKIRSTKLEDSAMYFCASSRQGEETQYFGPGTRLLVL.

This clone was picked up one time. It may be a read error: a sequence one base away is much more abundant. V is TRBV11-2 and J is TRBJ1-2; 9 bases align to TRBD1. The CDR3 contains 13 residues. Germline loops: CDR1 SGHAT, CDR2 FQNNGV. The V gene end was trimmed by 5 bases and the J gene end by 5 bases; junction bases not matched to a gene: 3. The CDR3 loop reads CASSPGTGYGYTF. As DNA, the CDR3 is TGTGCCAGCAGCCCAGGGACAGGGTATGGCTACACCTTC.

This clone was detected once. V is TRBV21-1 and J is TRBJ2-1; the DNA was not compared with TRBD2, the D call given in the table. TRBV21-1 is an annotated pseudogene. The CDR3 covers 18 residues. As DNA, the CDR3 is TGTGCCAGCATCCCCGGGACTAGCCGAATAAGCTCCTACAATGAGCAGTTCTTC. Residues: CASIPGTSRISSYNEQFF.

V gene TRBV30 combines with J gene TRBJ2-3; TRBD2 matches 8 bases. CDR1 is GTSNPN and CDR2 is SVGIG in the germline V gene (reference sequence). V trimming: 3 bases; J trimming: 9 bases; junction bases outside the gene matches: 11. The CDR3 runs 14 residues. In DNA form, the CDR3 reads TGTGCCTGGAGGTGGCGGGGGGAGCGGTTGACGCAGTATTTT. Translating it yields CAWRWRGERLTQYF.

For this clone: This sample includes further DNA sequences coding for the same CDR3. The rearrangement joins TRBV18 to TRBJ2-6; D gene uncertain. CDR3 length: 13 residues. V shed 3 bases and J shed 4 bases, with 4 bases lying between them. The germline V gene encodes CDR1 KGHSH and CDR2 LQKENI. The CDR3 region has the DNA TGTGCCAGCTCACCGTCGGGGGCCAACGTCCTGACTTTC. Translating it yields CASSPSGANVLTF.

The chain has TRBV11-2 and TRBJ1-6, with 7 bases that match TRBD1. The CDR3 contains 15 residues. V trimming: 3 bases; J trimming: 10 bases; junction bases outside the gene matches: 9. The germline V gene has CDR1 SGHAT and CDR2 FQNNGV. The CDR3 loop is CASSLNTLGGSPLHF. The CDR3 nucleotides read TGTGCCAGCAGCTTGAATACCCTAGGGGGCTCACCCCTCCACTTT. Full variable domain (remainder filled in from reference TRBV11-2 and TRBJ1-6): EAGVAQSPRYKIIEKRQSVAFWCNPISGHATLYWYQQILGQGPKLLIQFQNNGVVDDSQLPKDRFSAERLKGVDSTLKIQPAKLEDSAVYLCASSLNTLGGSPLHFGNGTRLTVT.

This clone came up many times. The gene calls are TRBV27 and TRBJ2-7; 7 bases align to TRBD1. Germline loops: CDR1 MNHEY, CDR2 SMNVEV (reference sequence). V gave up 5 bases and J gave up 5 bases; unmatched junction bases: 3. This CDR3 is 12 amino acids long. CDR3 DNA: TGTGCCAGCAGTCAACAGGGGAACGAGCAGTACTTC. Translation: CASSQQGNEQYF.

The chain joins TRBV5-1 to TRBJ1-1; the D gene is possibly TRBD1 (5 bases). Trimming took 3 bases from V and 0 from J, leaving 12 bases between them. The CDR3 totals 15 residues. Germline V CDR1 and CDR2: SGHRS, YFSETQ. The CDR3 here is CASSSFGGMNTEAFF. CDR3 in DNA: TGCGCCAGCAGCTCCTTCGGGGGTATGAACACTGAAGCTTTCTTT.

The chain carries TRBV11-1 and TRBJ2-1; TRBD1 matches 10 bases. After removal of 5 bases from V and 10 bases from J, the junction contained 11 bases not matched to a gene. The CDR3 loop spans 15 amino acids. The germline gives CDR1 SGHAT, CDR2 FQDESV (reference sequence). The DNA for the CDR3 is TGTGCCAGCAGCATAAAGGGACAGGGGTTAGCCGAGCAGTTCTTC. It encodes CASSIKGQGLAEQFF.

This clone has only a few counts. This sequence joins TRBV19 and TRBJ2-7; no clear D. The germline CDR1 and CDR2 sequences are LNHDA and SQIVND (reference sequence). This CDR3 is built from 13 residues. The V and J ends lost 2 bases and 2 bases respectively, with 7 bases between them. The CDR3 DNA reads as TGTGCCAGTAGTATATCGCAGGCCTACGAGCAGTACTTC. Amino acids: CASSISQAYEQYF.

DNA for the CDR3: TGTGCCAGTAGTATAGAACCGGGGAGTAGCACAGATACGCAGTATTTT. Translation gives CASSIEPGSSTDTQYF. This sequence joins TRBV19 and TRBJ2-3; perhaps TRBD2 as D (5 bases). The CDR3 is 16 amino acids. V was clipped by 0 bases and J by 0 bases, with 10 bases between them. Per the germline V gene, CDR1 is LNHDA and CDR2 is SQIVND (reference sequence).

The sample holds a few counts of this clone. This chain connects TRBV4-3 to TRBJ2-1; D perhaps matches TRBD1 (8 bases). The CDR3 totals 19 residues. The V gene's germline CDR1 is LGHNA and CDR2 YSLEER. Trimming took off 0 bases at V and 6 bases at J, with 24 bases between the two ends. The chain's CDR3 is CASSQDNGLGSGTGNEQFF. As DNA, the CDR3 is TGCGCCAGCAGCCAAGATAATGGGTTGGGGAGCGGGACAGGCAATGAGCAGTTCTTC.

This chain connects TRBV7-9 to TRBJ2-7; possible D gene TRBD1, 5 bases. Looked up from germline, CDR1 is SEHNR and CDR2 is FQNEAQ (reference sequence). V was pared by 1 base and J by 0 bases, with 13 bases between. This CDR3 contains 16 residues. DNA for the CDR3: TGTGCCAGCAGCTTAGGCCCCCAGGGCACCTCCTACGAGCAGTACTTC. Translating gives CASSLGPQGTSYEQYF.

The rearrangement links TRBV6-5 to TRBJ2-3; 7 bases line up with TRBD1. The V gene end was trimmed by 6 bases and the J gene end by 4 bases; junction bases not matched to a gene: 7. This CDR3 is 14 amino acids long. Germline V gene data show CDR1 as MNHEY and CDR2 as SVGAGI. The CDR3 spells CASRSTGKADTQYF. In DNA, the CDR3 is TGTGCCAGCAGATCGACAGGGAAGGCAGATACGCAGTATTTT.

A note on this clone: This likely stems from a read error, as it lies one base from a far larger clone. V usage is TRBV9 and J usage is TRBJ1-2, with 10 bases aligning to TRBD1. Trimming cost V 4 bases and J 5 bases; bases outside gene matches: 2. This CDR3 contains 13 residues. Germline CDR1 and CDR2: SGDLS and YYNGEE. The CDR3 here is CASSPGQGYGYTF. The CDR3 bases are TGTGCCAGCAGCCCGGGACAGGGGTATGGCTACACCTTC.

The rearrangement links TRBV28 to TRBJ2-7; possible D gene TRBD1, 6 bases. With 4 bases removed from V and 1 base from J, the gap between germline ends came to 17 bases. CDR1 and CDR2 (germline): MDHEN, SYDVKM. The CDR3 runs 16 residues. Here the CDR3 reads CASSSGATVSSYEQYF. The CDR3 coding sequence is TGTGCCAGCAGTTCAGGGGCGACAGTCAGTTCCTACGAGCAGTACTTC.

J is TRBJ2-3 and V is TRBV5-4; 7 nucleotides match TRBD1. The V gene end was trimmed by 5 bases and the J gene end by 4 bases; junction bases not matched to a gene: 7. Germline V CDR1 and CDR2: SGHNT, YYREEE (reference sequence). The CDR3 has 14 residues. In DNA, the CDR3 is TGTGCCAGCAGAGCGGACAGGTTCGCAGATACGCAGTATTTT. This translates into CASRADRFADTQYF.

The V and J genes are TRBV19 and TRBJ1-6, with D perhaps matching TRBD1 (6 bases). Germline loops: CDR1 LNHDA, CDR2 SQIVND (reference sequence). Trimming took 3 bases from V and 7 from J, leaving 10 bases between them. This CDR3 has 14 residues. The CDR3 protein is CASSMRTENSPLHF. CDR3 nucleotides: TGTGCCAGTAGTATGAGGACAGAGAATTCACCCCTCCACTTT.

This chain joins TRBV28 and TRBJ2-2; no definite D call. The CDR3 consists of 13 residues. Germline V gene sequence: CDR1 MDHEN, CDR2 SYDVKM. Deletions cut 8 bases from V and 0 bases from J, with 7 bases between. This chain's CDR3 is CASAPTNTGELFF. Here the CDR3 DNA reads TGTGCCAGCGCACCAACGAACACCGGGGAGCTGTTTTTT.

The chain carries TRBV19 and TRBJ1-4; D gene unclear. Trimming shortened V by 3 bases and J by 0 bases, and 14 bases separated the two germline ends. The CDR3 covers 17 residues. Germline V gives CDR1 LNHDA, CDR2 SQIVND (reference sequence). CDR3: CASSMFREPSTNEKLFF. CDR3 DNA: TGTGCCAGTAGTATGTTCCGGGAACCTTCAACTAATGAAAAACTGTTTTTT.

This clone was observed a single time. CDR3 in DNA: TGTGCCAGCAGGGGGAGAAACCAAGAGACCCAGTACTTC. Residues: CASRGRNQETQYF. The V and J genes are TRBV7-2 and TRBJ2-5; the D gene is possibly TRBD2 (5 bases). The V end lost 6 bases, the J end lost 0 bases, and 8 bases lay between the germline ends. CDR3 length: 13 residues. Germline CDR1 is SGHTA and CDR2 is FQGNSA.

J is TRBJ2-7 and V is TRBV15, with 10 positions matching TRBD2. Trimming cost V 1 base and J 4 bases; bases outside gene matches: 7. This CDR3 is built from 16 residues. CDR1 LNHNV and CDR2 YYDKDF come from the germline V gene (reference sequence). The CDR3 bases are TGTGCCACCAGCAGAGTAAGTTCTAGCGGGAGTTACGAGCAGTACTTC. Translating gives CATSRVSSSGSYEQYF.

As DNA, the CDR3 is TGTGCCAGCAGTGGGGTCCAGGTTGGCCAGTACTTC. Amino acid sequence: CASSGVQVGQYF. The genes are TRBV2 and TRBJ2-5; D gene ambiguous. Germline assignment: CDR1 SNHLY and CDR2 FYNNEI. V lost 4 bases and J lost 10, with 13 bases in between. The CDR3 totals 12 residues.

This clone was seen only a few times. The chain recombines TRBV27 with TRBJ2-1; 9 nucleotides line up with TRBD2. CDR1 and CDR2 from the germline V gene are MNHEY and SMNVEV (reference sequence). Losses at the gene ends were 5 bases for V and 8 bases for J; bases not matched to a gene: 10. The length of the CDR3 is 15 residues. Written as DNA, the CDR3 is TGTGCCAGCAGTCGCGGGGGGGCCTTTGTAGATGAGCAGTTCTTC. The encoded protein is CASSRGGAFVDEQFF.

The V and J genes are TRBV27 and TRBJ2-3; TRBD2 agrees at 14 bases. The junction had 7 bases not matched to a gene; V was cut back by 6 bases and J by 11 bases. The CDR3 runs to 14 residues. Germline loops: CDR1 MNHEY, CDR2 SMNVEV (reference sequence). CDR3: CASRGTSGSRGQYF. The CDR3, as DNA: TGTGCCAGCAGAGGGACTAGCGGGAGTCGGGGGCAGTATTTT.

The chain carries TRBV5-1 and TRBJ2-5, with TRBD2 identical over 8 bases. The ends lost 2 bases at V and 1 base at J; junction bases unmatched: 1. CDR1 SGHRS and CDR2 YFSETQ come from the germline V gene. The CDR3 consists of 14 residues. The CDR3 loop is CASSFSGVQETQYF. CDR3 nucleotides: TGCGCCAGCAGCTTTAGCGGGGTCCAAGAGACCCAGTACTTC. The full variable domain, rest sourced from reference TRBV5-1 and TRBJ2-5, is KAGVTQTPRYLIKTRGQQVTLSCSPISGHRSVSWYQQTPGQGLQFLFEYFSETQRNKGNFPGRFSGRQFSNSRSEMNVSTLELGDSALYLCASSFSGVQETQYFGPGTRLLVL.

CDR3 amino acids: CASKFEGAQPQHF. Here the CDR3 DNA reads TGTGCCAGCAAATTCGAGGGGGCGCAGCCCCAGCATTTT. This chain uses TRBV6-1 with TRBJ1-5; TRBD1 matches 7 bases. This CDR3 is 13 amino acids long. The V gene end was trimmed by 7 bases and the J gene end by 7 bases; junction bases not matched to a gene: 7. Germline V gene lookup returns CDR1 MNHNS and CDR2 SASEGT.

The CDR3 sequence is CAWGQPGLAGRYEQYF. CDR3 DNA: TGTGCCTGGGGCCAACCGGGACTAGCGGGACGCTACGAGCAGTACTTC. The V call is TRBV30, the J call TRBJ2-7; 13 bases line up with TRBD2. The CDR3 length is 16 residues. Trimming at V came to 5 bases and at J to 3 bases, leaving 10 bases not matched to a gene. Per germline, CDR1 GTSNPN and CDR2 SVGIG (reference sequence).

The chain is built from TRBV2 and TRBJ1-6; D might be TRBD1 (5 bases). The CDR3 totals 13 residues. The ends were cut back, 7 bases at V and 14 bases at J, with 18 bases in the middle. Germline values: CDR1 SNHLY, CDR2 FYNNEI. CDR3 protein: CASTQEALGSLHF. CDR3 in DNA: TGTGCCAGCACACAGGAAGCCTTGGGGTCCCTCCACTTT.